This TCR beta chain was identified during a study of blood T cells in healthy people across ages. Notes on the study in general: While age rose, TCR beta diversity per million T cells dropped in a roughly linear way.

For every donor, a draw yielded about 10 milliliters of peripheral blood. A minimum of 7 million PBMCs was isolated per sample. Through a sample-barcoded 5' primer and a J-beta primer mix, a second PCR was run for about 6 to 11 cycles. All cDNA molecules were each tagged by a template-switch adaptor with 12 random nucleotides. Each CDR3 protein is one row after TCRdb ran MiXCR on the 5' RACE reads. The repertoire includes 1.5 million or so distinct CDR3 sequences, approximately 38% of them detected once, and 7.9% sits in the top ten. Looked up from germline, CDR1 is MNHEY and CDR2 is SMNVEV (reference sequence). Trimming took 0 bases from V and 8 from J, leaving 8 bases between them. The CDR3 sequence is 13 residues long. Comments on this clonotype: Its matching antigen is unknown.

Sequenced input: blood. This rearrangement joins TRBV27 to TRBJ2-1, with D unresolved. The TCR originated in a young woman in good health. The CDR3 DNA reads as TGTGCCAGCAGTTTATCTAGTCCCGATGAGCAGTTCTTC. It yields the protein CASSLSSPDEQFF.